The 25 T cell receptor beta chains in this list originate from one sample, sequenced in a study of cytomegalovirus exposure and HLA in healthy donors. It was with 60 Vbeta and 13 Jbeta primers that the PCR ran. Measured with immunoSEQ multiplex PCR; TCRdb has only the in-frame clones, and not every one. The table has more than 75,000 clones, approximately 85% seen once. The material sequenced was PBMCs. The receptors were gathered from a woman under 30 in good health and CMV-seropositive.

The chain has TRBV5-1 and TRBJ2-2, with 10 bases that match TRBD2. The germline V gene encodes CDR1 SGHRS and CDR2 YFSETQ. The length of the CDR3 is 18 residues. The junction had 10 bases not matched to a gene; V was cut back by 0 bases and J by 5 bases. CDR3 DNA sequence: TGCGCCAGCAGCTTGGGGCTAGCGGGAGTGAAGATAACCGGGGAGCTGTTTTTT. Translation: CASSLGLAGVKITGELFF.

This clone was found once. This chain uses TRBV29-1 with TRBJ2-3, with a tentative D call TRBD1 (5 bases). The CDR3 loop spans 16 amino acids. CDR1 is SQVTM and CDR2 is ANQGSEA in the germline V gene. V lost 0 bases, J lost 1 base, and 14 bases lay in between. The CDR3 DNA reads TGCAGCGTTGAAGAGCCAGGGTGGCCCGGCACAGATACGCAGTATTTT. This gives the protein CSVEEPGWPGTDTQYF.

This sequence joins TRBV7-6 and TRBJ2-1; the D gene is possibly TRBD2 (6 bases). The V end was cut by 2 bases, the J end by 2 bases, with 10 bases between. Germline V lookup: CDR1 SGHVS, CDR2 FNYEAQ. The CDR3 is made up of 15 amino acids. CDR3 loop: CASSLLAPPYNEQFF. CDR3 DNA sequence: TGTGCCAGCAGCTTACTAGCGCCCCCCTACAATGAGCAGTTCTTC.

The chain has TRBV19 and TRBJ2-7, with TRBD2 identical over 8 bases. CDR1 and CDR2 from the germline V gene are LNHDA and SQIVND (reference sequence). Trimming took 1 base from V and 4 from J; bases not matched to a gene: 3. The CDR3 has 14 amino acids. The CDR3 DNA is TGTGCCAGTAGTATAGGCGGACTAGCTTACGAGCAGTACTTC. Its protein product is CASSIGGLAYEQYF.

The chain uses TRBV10-3 and TRBJ2-5, with D perhaps matching TRBD1 (6 bases). V was cut by 11 bases and J by 4 bases, with 17 bases left in between. The CDR3 totals 13 residues. Germline assignment: CDR1 ENHRY and CDR2 SYGVKD. The CDR3 region is CAAQGRAGETQYF. DNA for the CDR3: TGTGCCGCCCAGGGGCGGGCCGGAGAGACCCAGTACTTC.

The CDR3 sequence: CASSSTGTVNSPLHF. The CDR3 coding sequence is TGTGCCAGCAGCTCAACCGGGACAGTTAATTCACCCCTCCACTTT. The chain is built from TRBV7-8 and TRBJ1-6; 7 positions agree with TRBD1. Germline V lookup: CDR1 SGHVS, CDR2 FQNEAQ. The CDR3 spans 15 residues. V was clipped by 4 bases and J by 6 bases; unmatched bases: 6.

The rearrangement joins TRBV25-1 to TRBJ2-2; D uncertain. Trimming cost V 2 bases and J 6 bases, with 7 bases left between them. The germline CDR1 and CDR2 sequences are MGHDK and SYGVNS. The CDR3 has 13 residues. In nucleotides, the CDR3 is TGTGCCAGCAGTGAACAGATGGCCGGGGAGCTGTTTTTT. This encodes CASSEQMAGELFF.

The chain combines TRBV7-9 with TRBJ2-3; 12 nucleotides agree with TRBD1. Germline V gene data show CDR1 as SEHNR and CDR2 as FQNEAQ (reference sequence). The CDR3 is 18 residues long. Trimming at V came to 5 bases and at J to 2 bases, leaving 11 bases not matched to a gene. The CDR3 region is CASSGRDRGLSATDTQYF. The DNA of the CDR3 is TGTGCCAGCAGCGGTCGGGACAGGGGGCTGTCGGCCACAGATACGCAGTATTTT. The full variable domain, its missing parts supplied by reference TRBV7-9 and TRBJ2-3, is DTGVSQNPRHKITKRGQNVTFRCDPISEHNRLYWYRQTLGQGPEFLTYFQNEAQLEKSRLLSDRFSAERPKGSFSTLEIQRTEQGDSAMYLCASSGRDRGLSATDTQYFGPGTRLTVL.

The J gene is TRBJ2-1, the V gene TRBV6-4; the match to TRBD2 covers 13 bases. The CDR3 runs 15 residues. V was clipped by 3 bases and J by 9 bases; unmatched bases: 5. In germline, CDR1 is MRHNA, CDR2 SNTAGT. Written as DNA, the CDR3 is TGTGCCAGCAGTGAGGGGACTAGCGGGGTGGGTGAGCAGTTCTTC. Its translation: CASSEGTSGVGEQFF.

The rearrangement links TRBV28 to TRBJ1-1, with D possibly TRBD1 on 6 matching bases. Germline loops: CDR1 MDHEN, CDR2 SYDVKM. The germline V and J ends were trimmed by 7 bases and 2 bases, with 14 bases remaining between them. The length of the CDR3 is 14 residues. The CDR3, as DNA: TGTGCCAGCACCCCGGGACATCTCAACACTGAAGCTTTCTTT. It is translated as CASTPGHLNTEAFF.

The chain is built from TRBV6-5 and TRBJ1-2, with 7 nucleotides matching TRBD1. CDR3 size: 15 residues. Germline V gene lookup returns CDR1 MNHEY and CDR2 SVGAGI. V lost 2 bases, J lost 6 bases, and 9 bases stayed unmatched. DNA for the CDR3: TGTGCCAGCAGTTACAAGGTGTGGCAGGGGGATGGCTACACCTTC. Protein sequence: CASSYKVWQGDGYTF.

This chain uses TRBV10-3 with TRBJ1-1; D is unclear. CDR3 length equals 13 residues. Looked up from germline, CDR1 is ENHRY and CDR2 is SYGVKD. Trimming cost V 0 bases and J 3 bases, with 5 bases left between them. CDR3 sequence reads: CAISESRDTEAFF. As DNA, the CDR3 is TGTGCCATCAGTGAGTCCCGGGACACTGAAGCTTTCTTT.

V usage is TRBV5-1 and J usage is TRBJ1-5, with D tentatively TRBD1 (6 bases). CDR1 SGHRS and CDR2 YFSETQ come from the germline V gene. This CDR3 comprises 14 residues. Trimming took 3 bases from V and 7 from J, leaving 14 bases between them. The CDR3 region is CASSYYRADQPQHF. The CDR3 DNA sequence: TGCGCCAGCAGCTACTACAGGGCGGACCAGCCCCAGCATTTT.

This clone has just a few counts. The chain is built from TRBV25-1 and TRBJ1-1; D remains unclear. Trimming stripped 4 bases from V and 2 bases from J, with 11 bases between. Looked up from germline, CDR1 is MGHDK and CDR2 is SYGVNS. CDR3 size: 14 residues. The CDR3 DNA is TGTGCCAGCAGTGTAGCGGGCTTCAACACTGAAGCTTTCTTT. Its translation is CASSVAGFNTEAFF.

The chain uses TRBV5-1 and TRBJ2-7; 9 bases are shared with TRBD1. The CDR3 covers 15 residues. J gave up 3 bases and V 4 bases, and 8 bases lay outside the gene matches. CDR1 and CDR2 from the germline V gene are SGHRS and YFSETQ. The CDR3, as DNA: TGCGCCAGCAGCCCTTCGGGACAGGGATTCTACGAGCAGTACTTC. This sequence encodes CASSPSGQGFYEQYF.

The chain combines TRBV27 with TRBJ2-1, with D maybe TRBD2 (5 bases). V lost 5 bases and J lost 2, with 10 bases in between. Germline CDR1 reads MNHEY; CDR2 reads SMNVEV (reference sequence). CDR3 length: 14 residues. The CDR3 sequence: CASSTDSPYNEQFF. CDR3 nucleotide sequence: TGTGCCAGCAGTACGGACTCGCCCTACAATGAGCAGTTCTTC.

The V and J genes are TRBV6-1 and TRBJ1-5, with D possibly being TRBD1 (5 bases). Germline assignment: CDR1 MNHNS and CDR2 SASEGT. V was clipped by 4 bases and J by 7 bases, with 26 bases between them. The CDR3 spans 18 residues. CDR3 protein: CASSVGFRTNRNGQPQHF. Written as DNA, the CDR3 is TGTGCCAGCAGTGTTGGATTCCGGACAAATAGAAATGGGCAGCCCCAGCATTTT.

This clone showed up just once. V and J are TRBV9 and TRBJ2-2; TRBD2 is a possible D gene (5 bases). The germline V gene encodes CDR1 SGDLS and CDR2 YYNGEE. Trimming cost V 0 bases and J 7 bases, with 13 bases left between them. This CDR3 is built from 15 residues. The chain's CDR3 is CASSVAGKVGGELFF. CDR3 DNA: TGTGCCAGCAGCGTAGCGGGGAAAGTAGGCGGGGAGCTGTTTTTT.

The chain has TRBV9 and TRBJ2-1; D is unclear. CDR3 length: 13 residues. V lost 0 bases and J 13 bases, leaving 14 bases between the germline ends. Germline-derived CDR1 and CDR2 are SGDLS and YYNGEE. CDR3 nucleotide sequence: TGTGCCAGCAGCGTAGACCAGGCAAAATTTCAGTTCTTC. Residues: CASSVDQAKFQFF.

The genes are TRBV20-1 and TRBJ1-1; D remains ambiguous. The CDR3 is 11 amino acids. Germline CDR1 is DFQATT and CDR2 is SNEGSKA (reference sequence). Trimming left V 3 bases short and J 11 bases short, with 13 bases between. The chain's CDR3 is CSASPHQIAFF. As DNA, the CDR3 is TGCAGTGCTAGCCCCCATCAAATTGCTTTCTTT.

The gene calls are TRBV29-1 and TRBJ2-5; D may be TRBD2 (5 bases). Germline CDR1 is SQVTM and CDR2 is ANQGSEA. The length of the CDR3 is 13 residues. V gave up 4 bases and J gave up 2 bases, with 11 bases separating them. In DNA form, the CDR3 reads TGCAGCGTTGGTGGGAGAACGCAAGAGACCCAGTACTTC. It is translated as CSVGGRTQETQYF.

The chain joins TRBV9 to TRBJ1-2; 7 bases are a match to TRBD1. The length of the CDR3 is 19 residues. Per the germline V gene, CDR1 is SGDLS and CDR2 is YYNGEE. With V trimmed by 0 bases and J by 2 bases, 16 bases remained unmatched. The CDR3 coding sequence is TGTGCCAGCAGCGTAGCTACGGGCCTTCGACAGGGTGAGAACTATGGCTACACCTTC. The encoded protein is CASSVATGLRQGENYGYTF.

The chain has TRBV29-1 and TRBJ2-5; D is perhaps TRBD1 (8 bases). V was pared by 6 bases and J by 5 bases, with 19 bases between. This CDR3 contains 14 residues. Looked up from germline, CDR1 is SQVTM and CDR2 is ANQGSEA. The CDR3: CSVTGGREWETQYF. The CDR3 bases are TGCAGCGTAACAGGGGGGCGGGAGTGGGAGACCCAGTACTTC.

The chain links TRBV10-3 to TRBJ2-1; 10 positions match TRBD2. V gave up 0 bases and J gave up 4 bases; unmatched junction bases: 6. The CDR3 extends over 17 amino acids. Germline CDR1 ENHRY, CDR2 SYGVKD. The CDR3 coding sequence is TGTGCCATCAGTGAGTCGAGGGGACTAGCGAAATACAATGAGCAGTTCTTC. It specifies CAISESRGLAKYNEQFF.

The V gene is TRBV5-1, the J gene TRBJ1-1; 8 nucleotides agree with TRBD1. The CDR3 is made up of 15 amino acids. Germline lookup yields CDR1 SGHRS and CDR2 YFSETQ. V lost 4 bases, J lost 4 bases, and 9 bases stayed unmatched. The CDR3 coding sequence is TGCGCCAGCAGCCCCGTTGACAGGGGAGGCACTGAAGCTTTCTTT. Translating it yields CASSPVDRGGTEAFF.